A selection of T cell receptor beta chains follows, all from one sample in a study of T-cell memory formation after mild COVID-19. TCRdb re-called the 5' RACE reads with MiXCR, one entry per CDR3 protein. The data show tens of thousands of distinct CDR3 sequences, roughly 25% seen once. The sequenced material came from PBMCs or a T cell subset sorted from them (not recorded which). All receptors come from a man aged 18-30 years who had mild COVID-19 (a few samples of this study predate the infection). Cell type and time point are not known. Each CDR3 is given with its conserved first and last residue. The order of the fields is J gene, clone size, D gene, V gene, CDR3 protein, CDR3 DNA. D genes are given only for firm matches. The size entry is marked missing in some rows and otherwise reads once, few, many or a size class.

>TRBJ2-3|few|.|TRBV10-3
CAKHLPGVYTQYF
TGTGCCAAGCACCTCCCCGGGGTATATACGCAGTATTTT
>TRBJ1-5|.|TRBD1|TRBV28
CASKNDREPQPQHF
TGTGCCAGCAAAAATGACAGGGAACCTCAGCCCCAGCATTTT
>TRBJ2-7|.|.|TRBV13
CASSLGDYEQYF
TGTGCCAGCAGCTTAGGGGACTACGAGCAGTACTTC
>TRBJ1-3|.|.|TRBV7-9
CASSPDRSSGNTIYF
TGTGCCAGCAGCCCGGACCGGAGCTCTGGAAACACCATATATTTT
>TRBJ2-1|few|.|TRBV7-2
CASSSVGYNEQFF
TGTGCCAGCAGCTCAGTGGGGTACAATGAGCAGTTCTTC
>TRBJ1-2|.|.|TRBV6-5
CASSYLNQGLANYGYTF
TGTGCCAGCAGTTACCTTAACCAGGGATTAGCTAACTATGGCTACACCTTC
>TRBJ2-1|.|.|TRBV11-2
CASRSSAENEQFF
TGTGCCAGCAGATCCTCGGCGGAAAATGAGCAGTTCTTC
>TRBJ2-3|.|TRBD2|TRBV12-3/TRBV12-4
CASSFQRGSTDTQYF
TGTGCCAGCAGTTTCCAGCGGGGGAGCACAGATACGCAGTATTTT
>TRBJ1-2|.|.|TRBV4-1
CASSQRAETLEYWDGYTF
TGCGCCAGCAGCCAACGGGCGGAAACCTTGGAGTATTGGGATGGCTACACCTTC
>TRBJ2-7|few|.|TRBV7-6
CASSPSLSRDGRGQYF
TGTGCCAGCAGCCCTAGTCTGTCGCGGGATGGTAGGGGGCAGTACTTC
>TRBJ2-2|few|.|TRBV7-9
CASSPAGPTELFF
TGTGCCAGCAGCCCCGCCGGACCAACAGAGCTGTTTTTT
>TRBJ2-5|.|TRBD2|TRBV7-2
CASSFPVGLAGQETQYF
TGTGCCAGCAGCTTTCCCGTCGGACTAGCGGGGCAAGAGACCCAGTACTTC
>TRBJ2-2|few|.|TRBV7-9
CASSSLTVGNTGELFF
TGTGCCAGCAGCTCCTTGACTGTGGGAAACACCGGGGAGCTGTTTTTT
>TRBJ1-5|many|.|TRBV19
CASSISASLPQHF
TGTGCCAGTAGTATATCTGCATCATTGCCCCAGCATTTT
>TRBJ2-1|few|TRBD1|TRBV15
CATSRAGGSYNEQFF
TGTGCCACCAGCAGAGCAGGGGGCTCCTACAATGAGCAGTTCTTC
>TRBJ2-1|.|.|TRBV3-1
CASSQVVEGDDNEQFF
TGTGCCAGCAGCCAAGTTGTGGAGGGTGACGACAATGAGCAGTTCTTC
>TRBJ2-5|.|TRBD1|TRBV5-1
CASSFTGVLDSQYF
TGCGCCAGCAGTTTCACAGGGGTATTGGATTCCCAGTACTTC
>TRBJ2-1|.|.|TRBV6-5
CASTRSAPGLDEQFF
TGTGCCAGCACCAGATCCGCCCCAGGGCTGGATGAGCAGTTCTTC
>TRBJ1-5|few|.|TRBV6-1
CASLASGNQPQHF
TGTGCCAGCCTGGCCAGCGGCAATCAGCCCCAGCATTTT
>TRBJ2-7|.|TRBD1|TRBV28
CASNHGTGALGQYF
TGTGCCAGCAACCACGGGACAGGGGCTTTAGGGCAGTACTTC
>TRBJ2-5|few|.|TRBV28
CASSLPGKKTQYF
TGTGCCAGCAGTTTGCCGGGGAAGAAGACCCAGTACTTC
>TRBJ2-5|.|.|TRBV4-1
CASSLAAGAFQETQYF
TGCGCCAGCAGCCTCGCGGCGGGGGCCTTTCAAGAGACCCAGTACTTC
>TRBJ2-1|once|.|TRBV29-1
CSVVPNGGGNEQFF
TGCAGCGTTGTACCTAACGGGGGAGGAAATGAGCAGTTCTTC
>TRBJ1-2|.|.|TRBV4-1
CASSQGGSWVERGYTF
TGCGCCAGCAGCCAAGGGGGTTCTTGGGTGGAGCGCGGCTACACCTTC
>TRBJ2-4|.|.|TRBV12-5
CASGLPSPGAGEILAKNIQYF
TGTGCTAGTGGTTTGCCATCTCCGGGGGCAGGGGAAATCCTAGCCAAAAACATTCAGTACTTC
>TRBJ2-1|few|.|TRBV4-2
CASSQESTAYNEQFF
TGTGCCAGCAGCCAAGAATCGACAGCCTACAATGAGCAGTTCTTC
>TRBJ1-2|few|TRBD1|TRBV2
CATSERDSLSQTF
TGTGCCACTTCGGAGAGGGACAGTCTGAGTCAGACCTTC
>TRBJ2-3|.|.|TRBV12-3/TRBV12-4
CASSPAVDTQYF
TGTGCCAGCAGCCCCGCGGTGGATACGCAGTATTTT
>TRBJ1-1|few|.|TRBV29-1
CSVDREDTEAFF
TGCAGCGTGGACCGCGAAGACACTGAAGCTTTCTTT
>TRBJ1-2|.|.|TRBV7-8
CASSPRALNYGYTF
TGTGCCAGCAGCCCCCGGGCCCTTAACTATGGCTACACCTTC
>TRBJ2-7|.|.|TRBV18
CASSPPGEQYF
TGTGCCAGCTCACCCCCGGGGGAGCAGTACTTC
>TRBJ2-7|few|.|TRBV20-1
CSASDSYSSYEQYF
TGCAGTGCTAGTGACAGTTATAGCTCCTACGAGCAGTACTTC
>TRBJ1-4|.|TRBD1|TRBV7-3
CASRADRVTEKLFF
TGTGCCAGCAGAGCCGACAGGGTTACGGAAAAACTGTTTTTT
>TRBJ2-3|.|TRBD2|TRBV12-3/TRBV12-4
CASSSGLASDTQYF
TGTGCCAGCTCTAGCGGACTAGCGTCCGATACGCAGTATTTT
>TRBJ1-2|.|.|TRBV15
CATSLGTEGGGYTF
TGTGCCACCAGCCTAGGGACCGAGGGCGGTGGCTACACCTTC
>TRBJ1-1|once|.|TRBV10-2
CASSESGYRNRVTEAFF
TGCGCCAGCAGTGAGTCTGGCTATCGGAACAGGGTAACTGAAGCTTTCTTT
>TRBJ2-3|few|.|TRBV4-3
CASSQEWRTDTQYF
TGCGCCAGCAGCCAAGAGTGGCGCACAGATACGCAGTATTTT
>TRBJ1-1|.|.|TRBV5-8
CASSLQGMNTEAFF
TGTGCCAGCAGCTTGCAGGGAATGAACACTGAAGCTTTCTTT
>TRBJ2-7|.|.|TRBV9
CASSVGGDASSYEQYF
TGTGCCAGCAGCGTAGGGGGGGACGCGAGCTCCTACGAGCAGTACTTC
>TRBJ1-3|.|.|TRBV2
CASSEDLGAGNTIYF
TGTGCCAGCAGTGAAGATTTGGGCGCTGGAAACACCATATATTTT
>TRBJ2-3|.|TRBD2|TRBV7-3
CASSLIGLAGADTQYF
TGTGCCAGCAGCTTAATTGGGCTAGCGGGGGCAGATACGCAGTATTTT
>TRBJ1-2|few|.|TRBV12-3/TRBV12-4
CASSLPGTYGYTF
TGTGCCAGCAGTCTCCCGGGCACCTATGGCTACACCTTC
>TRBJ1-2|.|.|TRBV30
CAWSVLDSEFSNYGYTF
TGTGCCTGGAGTGTACTCGACAGCGAGTTTTCTAACTATGGCTACACCTTC
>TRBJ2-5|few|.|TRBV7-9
CASSLVAVVQETQYF
TGTGCCAGCAGCTTAGTAGCGGTTGTACAAGAGACCCAGTACTTC
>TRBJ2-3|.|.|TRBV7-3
CASSLTPTLDQRSTDTQYF
TGTGCCAGCAGCTTAACGCCGACCCTTGATCAGCGGTCCACAGATACGCAGTATTTT
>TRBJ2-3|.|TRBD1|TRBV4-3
CASSPRTGGTPDTQYF
TGCGCCAGCAGCCCGAGGACAGGGGGGACTCCAGATACGCAGTATTTT
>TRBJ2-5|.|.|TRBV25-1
CASSWETQYF
TGTGCCAGCAGTTGGGAGACCCAGTACTTC